What follows describes a single T cell receptor (beta chain). Its antigen is not identified. In the ViraFEST assay, antigen-specific CD4+ clonotypes were identified by expansion after peptide-pool stimulation. With approximately ten days of culture completed, CD4+ T cells were isolated. All study participants received two doses of BNT162b2 or mRNA-1273 vaccine. Wells each received approximately 2 million PBMC, cultured with approximately 10 IU/ml IL-2 and roughly 10 ug/ml peptides. Cultures had half their medium replaced with IL-2 medium on days 3 and 7. V dropped 4 bases and J dropped 3 bases, with 10 bases sitting between them. Germline V gene sequence: CDR1 WSHSY, CDR2 SAAADI. This CDR3 comprises 14 residues. Some clones are missing from TCRdb's copy, which holds only in-frame ones; the method was immunoSEQ multiplex PCR. This table holds 25,000 to 30,000 clones, roughly 74% found once. The sample is drawn from a study of vaccination effects on CD4 cells after COVID-19. Study-wide points: The vaccine-induced clones of healthy vaccinees included only 1 of 255 that cross-reacted with common cold coronaviruses. Late post-vaccination, clones induced by infection and those induced by vaccine underwent marked clonal contraction.

The receptor was derived from a human donor who received a COVID-19 vaccine. Material: CD4+ T cells from PBMCs cultured with HCoV-OC43 spike peptides, obtained after COVID-19 vaccination. Subset in this sample: HCoV-OC43 spike overlapping peptide pool stimulation. This chain connects TRBV10-2 to TRBJ1-5; no reliable D call. The CDR3 sequence is CASSGTIDNQPQHF. The DNA for the CDR3 is TGCGCCAGCAGTGGGACTATAGACAATCAGCCCCAGCATTTT.